This T cell receptor beta chain was found in a study of vaccination effects on CD4 cells after COVID-19. Study conclusions and caveats: Substantial clonal contraction characterized both infection- and vaccine-induced clones late after vaccination.

The CDR3 runs 16 residues. Looked up from germline, CDR1 is MGHRA and CDR2 is YSYEKL. V dropped 1 base and J dropped 6 bases, with 15 bases sitting between them. Clones were read by immunoSEQ multiplex PCR, and TCRdb kept only the in-frame ones, dropping some. Of around 40,000 clones listed, approximately 70% are singletons. As regards this clone: Its antigen remains unknown.

Following culture for around 10 days, CD4+ T cells were isolated. Vaccine administered to participants consisted of two doses of either BNT162b2 or mRNA-1273. IL-2 medium was substituted for half the medium on days 3 and 7. The starting material was CD4+ T cells from PBMCs cultured without peptide, obtained after COVID-19 vaccination. The receptor's source is a human donor who received a COVID-19 vaccine. The chain carries TRBV4-1 and TRBJ1-4; no firm D call. CDR3 residues: CASSQVLAGSDEKLFF. CDR3 in DNA: TGCGCCAGCAGCCAAGTATTAGCGGGGTCCGATGAAAAACTGTTTTTT.